The next 18 T cell receptor beta chains were all read from a single sample in a study of CD8+CD57+ T cells in acquired aplastic anemia. It was patients with CD8+CD57+ cell expansion by flow cytometry who were chosen for sequencing. Genomic DNA acted as the template from which TCR beta VDJ combination and CDR3 sequence profiling were carried out. From the reads, TCRdb called clonotypes with MiXCR, one entry per CDR3 protein. The sample contains around 290,000 distinct CDR3 sequences, about three fifths of which appear only once. Sequenced material: sorted CD4+, CD8+, or CD8+CD57+ T cells (not recorded which) from PBMCs. The receptors here all came from a human donor with aplastic anemia.

This clonotype has ten or more counts. This chain joins TRBV2 and TRBJ1-1, with TRBD1 identical over 8 bases. The CDR3 has 15 amino acids. Germline V gene sequence: CDR1 SNHLY, CDR2 FYNNEI. V lost 6 bases and J lost 5; bases outside the gene matches: 11. CDR3 nucleotides: TGTGCCAGCAGCCCCCAGCAGGGGGCGAGGACTGAAGCTTTCTTT. This translates into CASSPQQGARTEAFF. The variable domain in full, with the rest retrieved from reference TRBV2 and TRBJ1-1, is EPEVTQTPSHQVTQMGQEVILRCVPISNHLYFYWYRQILGQKVEFLVSFYNNEISEKSEIFDDQFSVERPDGSNFTLKIRSTKLEDSAMYFCASSPQQGARTEAFFGQGTRLTVV.

V and J are TRBV29-1 and TRBJ2-7; TRBD2 is a possible D gene (6 bases). Trimming left V 4 bases short and J 1 base short, with 11 bases between. Germline CDR1 SQVTM, CDR2 ANQGSEA. This CDR3 is 13 amino acids long. The CDR3 region is CSVAGEESYEQYF. As DNA, the CDR3 is TGCAGCGTTGCGGGAGAGGAGTCCTACGAGCAGTACTTC.

This clonotype occurred many times. The gene calls are TRBV19 and TRBJ2-5, with 7 bases fitting TRBD1. J lost 2 bases, V lost 6 bases, and 21 bases had no gene match. Germline values: CDR1 LNHDA, CDR2 SQIVND (reference sequence). The CDR3 is 19 residues long. The CDR3 loop reads CASSRIFKSGTARQETQYF. The CDR3 bases are TGTGCCAGTAGCCGTATTTTCAAGTCCGGGACAGCCAGGCAAGAGACCCAGTACTTC.

V gene TRBV5-1 combines with J gene TRBJ2-7; 10 bases match TRBD1. Trimming cost V 4 bases and J 7 bases; bases outside gene matches: 11. CDR1 is SGHRS and CDR2 is YFSETQ in the germline V gene. The CDR3 is made up of 15 amino acids. The DNA for the CDR3 is TGCGCCAGCAGCCGGGGACAGGGGAGCGTTGGGGAGCAGTACTTC. Its protein is CASSRGQGSVGEQYF.

This chain uses TRBV5-1 with TRBJ1-1; D is unresolved. The V and J ends lost 0 bases and 4 bases respectively, with 10 bases between them. Germline CDR1 SGHRS, CDR2 YFSETQ. The CDR3 is 14 residues long. The CDR3, as DNA: TGCGCCAGCAGCTTGGTAACGGTGGGCACTGAAGCTTTCTTT. As protein: CASSLVTVGTEAFF.

This clonotype was counted ten times or more. The DNA for the CDR3 is TGTGCCAGCAGTTACTCAGCCGGGCCTACCGGGGAGCTGTTTTTT. Translating it yields CASSYSAGPTGELFF. The chain employs TRBV6-6 and TRBJ2-2, with no clear D. The CDR3 length is 15 residues. Germline V gene sequence: CDR1 MNHNY, CDR2 SVGAGI (reference sequence). V was clipped by 0 bases and J by 5 bases, with 10 bases between them.

This clonotype was counted many times. The chain carries TRBV5-1 and TRBJ1-2; D not certain. CDR1 and CDR2 from the germline V gene are SGHRS and YFSETQ. V gave up 4 bases and J gave up 6 bases, with 25 bases separating them. This CDR3 is 17 amino acids long. The DNA for the CDR3 is TGCGCCAGCAGCCTCACCCCTAACACATTTCCGAGTGATGGCTACACCTTC. This translates into CASSLTPNTFPSDGYTF.

The table lists this clonotype with a few counts. This chain uses TRBV2 with TRBJ2-3; 9 bases fit TRBD1. This CDR3 region has 13 residues. The V and J ends lost 6 bases and 8 bases, in that order; junction bases with no gene match: 6. Per germline, CDR1 SNHLY and CDR2 FYNNEI. Here the CDR3 reads CASRADRGVTQYF. DNA of the CDR3: TGTGCCAGCAGGGCCGACAGGGGGGTTACGCAGTATTTT.

This chain links TRBV24-1 with TRBJ1-5; 8 nucleotides line up with TRBD1. Looked up from germline, CDR1 is KGHDR and CDR2 is SFDVKD. The V and J ends lost 4 bases and 3 bases, in that order; junction bases with no gene match: 4. There are 15 residues in the CDR3. CDR3 DNA sequence: TGTGCCACCAGTGACAATCAGGGGGCCAATCAGCCCCAGCATTTT. Protein product: CATSDNQGANQPQHF.

This clonotype has only a few counts. This chain links TRBV20-1 with TRBJ2-1, with D possibly matching TRBD2 (6 bases). Germline values: CDR1 DFQATT, CDR2 SNEGSKA (reference sequence). This CDR3 spans 14 amino acids. V dropped 3 bases and J dropped 3 bases, with 12 bases sitting between them. The CDR3 nucleotides are TGCAGTGCTAGTAGGGACTCAAGCTACAATGAGCAGTTCTTC. Protein product: CSASRDSSYNEQFF.

The V call is TRBV15, the J call TRBJ2-7; 8 positions match TRBD2. This CDR3 spans 14 amino acids. V shed 10 bases, J shed 0 bases, and the junction held 8 bases outside the gene matches. CDR1 and CDR2 from the germline V gene are LNHNV and YYDKDF (reference sequence). DNA of the CDR3: TGTGCCAGCAGGGTAGGGACTAGCTCCTACGAGCAGTACTTC. Translated, it gives CASRVGTSSYEQYF.

This clonotype has a count of ten or more. The chain links TRBV6-5 to TRBJ2-7, with D maybe TRBD1 (5 bases). This CDR3 comprises 13 residues. Germline loops: CDR1 MNHEY, CDR2 SVGAGI. V was trimmed by 2 bases and J by 7 bases, leaving 12 bases between them. The chain's CDR3 is CASSYGGAREQYF. CDR3 in DNA: TGTGCCAGCAGTTACGGTGGGGCGCGGGAGCAGTACTTC.

This clonotype was seen repeatedly, ten times or more. This CDR3 is CSVKRTGEAFF. The CDR3 DNA reads as TGCAGCGTCAAAAGGACAGGGGAAGCTTTCTTT. V gene TRBV29-1 combines with J gene TRBJ1-1, with TRBD1 matching over 8 bases. Germline assignment: CDR1 SQVTM and CDR2 ANQGSEA. The junction had 5 bases not matched to a gene; V was cut back by 6 bases and J by 8 bases. The CDR3 contains 11 residues.

The chain employs TRBV19 and TRBJ2-7; tentatively, D is TRBD1 (6 bases). With 3 bases removed from V and 0 bases from J, the gap between germline ends came to 12 bases. The CDR3 spans 15 residues. Germline V gives CDR1 LNHDA, CDR2 SQIVND (reference sequence). The CDR3 DNA sequence: TGTGCCAGTAGTATTCAGGGGACAAGCTCCTACGAGCAGTACTTC. Its protein product is CASSIQGTSSYEQYF.

J is TRBJ2-1 and V is TRBV10-3; D is possibly TRBD2 (5 bases). V was trimmed by 3 bases and J by 4 bases, leaving 19 bases between them. CDR3 size: 17 residues. Germline V lookup: CDR1 ENHRY, CDR2 SYGVKD. This CDR3 is CAISDGIVIPFYNEQFF. The CDR3 region has the DNA TGTGCCATCAGTGACGGGATAGTTATACCCTTTTACAATGAGCAGTTCTTC.

The chain joins TRBV20-1 to TRBJ1-2, with TRBD1 as a possible D gene (5 bases). Germline-derived CDR1 and CDR2 are DFQATT and SNEGSKA (reference sequence). V was pared by 0 bases and J by 1 base, with 9 bases between. The CDR3 sequence is 14 residues long. The DNA for the CDR3 is TGCAGTGCTAGAGATTGGACAAATAACTATGGCTACACCTTC. Its translation is CSARDWTNNYGYTF.

The V call is TRBV5-1, the J call TRBJ2-7; D not resolved. The CDR3 runs to 14 residues. Germline CDR1 is SGHRS and CDR2 is YFSETQ. V was pared by 4 bases and J by 6 bases, with 17 bases between. The CDR3 spells CASSSDGPSGEQYF. CDR3 bases: TGCGCCAGCAGCAGTGACGGGCCATCTGGCGAGCAGTACTTC.

CDR3 DNA sequence: TGTGCCAGAGGGGGGACTAGCATTGAGACCCAGTACTTC. It encodes CARGGTSIETQYF. V and J are TRBV2 and TRBJ2-5; 9 bases line up with TRBD2. V was clipped by 9 bases and J by 5 bases; unmatched bases: 7. There are 13 residues in the CDR3. Germline CDR1 and CDR2: SNHLY and FYNNEI.